Listed below are T cell receptor beta chains from one sample, sequenced in a study of technical replicates of blood from a handful of donors. Libraries were prepared by immunoSEQ multiplex PCR; TCRdb keeps only in-frame clonotypes and omits some of them. The repertoire holds 12,000 or so clones, roughly 85% seen once, with roughly 11% in the top ten. Sequencing was carried out using PBMCs. These receptors were taken from a human donor in good health. The CDR3 runs from the conserved cysteine through the conserved F or W. D genes are given only for firm matches. Only part of the rows carry a size: once, few, many, or a class if the clone is expanded.

>.|TRBV6-1|.|TRBJ1-3
CASSVELYSGNTIYF
TGTGCCAGCAGTGTTGAGCTTTACTCTGGAAACACCATATATTTT
>TRBD2|TRBV7-9|few|TRBJ2-3
CASSSLAEGTTDTQYF
TGTGCCAGCAGCTCGCTAGCGGAGGGGACCACAGATACGCAGTATTTT
>TRBD2|TRBV10-3|few|TRBJ2-1
CAIRPGLANNEQFF
TGTGCCATCAGACCGGGACTAGCGAACAATGAGCAGTTCTTC
>.|TRBV10-1|few|TRBJ2-3
CASSVGGNTDTQYF
TGCGCCAGCAGTGTAGGCGGGAACACAGATACGCAGTATTTT
>.|TRBV2|.|TRBJ1-2
CASIGQNYGYTF
TGTGCCAGCATCGGACAGAACTATGGCTACACCTTC
>.|TRBV2|.|TRBJ2-3
CASSLNPGTDTQYF
TGTGCTAGCAGTCTAAATCCGGGCACAGATACGCAGTATTTT
>TRBD1|TRBV10-3|.|TRBJ1-4
CAISGDRVPTNEKLFF
TGTGCCATCAGTGGGGACAGGGTCCCAACTAATGAAAAACTGTTTTTT
>TRBD2|TRBV7-9|.|TRBJ2-3
CASSFMIAGEDTQYF
TGTGCCAGCAGCTTTATGATCGCGGGGGAAGATACGCAGTATTTT
>.|TRBV7-5|few|TRBJ1-2
CVRSLEPPEGVEGYTF
TGTGTCAGAAGCTTAGAACCCCCCGAGGGGGTGGAGGGCTACACCTTC
>.|TRBV5-1|.|TRBJ1-1
CASRMSGTSNTEAFF
TGCGCCAGCAGGATGTCGGGAACTTCAAACACTGAAGCTTTCTTT
>TRBD1|TRBV7-2|.|TRBJ1-5
CASSQAYGQAWQPQHF
TGTGCCAGCAGCCAAGCCTACGGACAGGCCTGGCAGCCCCAGCATTTT
>.|TRBV19|once|TRBJ2-2
CASSIQDSYTGELFF
TGTGCCAGTAGTATACAGGACTCCTACACCGGGGAGCTGTTTTTT
>TRBD2|TRBV27|.|TRBJ2-7
CACAGTSGGLNYEQYF
TGTGCCTGCGCCGGGACTAGCGGAGGCCTGAACTACGAGCAGTACTTC
>TRBD1|TRBV27|.|TRBJ1-5
CASSPTTGGYQPQHF
TGTGCCAGCAGTCCGACGACAGGGGGCTATCAGCCCCAGCATTTT
>TRBD1|TRBV30|.|TRBJ2-1
CAWSGDRGNEQFF
TGTGCCTGGAGCGGGGACAGGGGTAATGAGCAGTTCTTC
>.|TRBV25-1|few|TRBJ1-1
CASSVPGGMNTEAFF
TGTGCCAGCAGTGTCCCCGGGGGTATGAACACTGAAGCTTTCTTT
>.|TRBV21-1|.|TRBJ2-2
CASTSWSGRAGELFF
TGTGCCAGCACCAGTTGGAGCGGGAGGGCCGGGGAGCTGTTTTTT
>TRBD2|TRBV5-1|.|TRBJ2-3
CASSSLSGRPTDTQYF
TGCGCCAGCAGCTCACTCAGCGGGAGGCCCACAGATACGCAGTATTTT
>TRBD1|TRBV6-6|.|TRBJ2-5
CASSYDRGNQETQYF
TGTGCCAGCAGTTACGACAGGGGGAACCAAGAGACCCAGTACTTC
>TRBD2|TRBV5-1|.|TRBJ2-1
CASSLGLADPEQFF
TGCGCCAGCAGCCTGGGACTAGCCGATCCTGAGCAGTTCTTC
>TRBD2|TRBV5-1|.|TRBJ2-7
CASRVAGDSGQYF
TGCGCCAGCAGGGTAGCGGGAGACTCCGGGCAGTACTTC
>.|TRBV25-1|.|TRBJ2-1
CASYISGTDEQFF
TGTGCCAGCTACATATCTGGGACTGATGAGCAGTTCTTC
>TRBD2|TRBV18|.|TRBJ2-7
CASSPSGSSYEQYF
TGTGCCAGCTCACCTAGCGGGTCCTCCTACGAGCAGTACTTC
>.|TRBV19|.|TRBJ2-3
CASSPWGPTSTDTQYF
TGTGCCAGTAGTCCCTGGGGGCCGACTAGCACAGATACGCAGTATTTT
>.|TRBV28|once|TRBJ2-5
CATSLWAGLPETQYF
TGTGCCACCAGCCTATGGGCAGGGCTTCCAGAGACCCAGTACTTC
>TRBD1|TRBV10-3|.|TRBJ1-2
CAIRSGQHDYGYTF
TGTGCCATCAGATCGGGACAGCATGACTATGGCTACACCTTC
>.|TRBV5-1|.|TRBJ2-7
CATMEWEGGYEQYF
TGCGCCACCATGGAATGGGAGGGGGGCTACGAGCAGTACTTC
>.|TRBV18|.|TRBJ2-1
CASSPALVDGNEQFF
TGTGCCAGCTCACCCGCCTTGGTAGATGGCAATGAGCAGTTCTTC
>TRBD1|TRBV7-6|.|TRBJ1-5
CASSTGTGLNQPQHF
TGTGCCAGCAGCACCGGGACAGGTCTAAATCAGCCCCAGCATTTT
>.|TRBV18|few|TRBJ2-7
CASSPLGYEQYF
TGTGCCAGCTCACCACTCGGCTACGAGCAGTACTTC
>TRBD1|TRBV6-9|.|TRBJ2-7
CASSLVGQGFYEQYF
TGTGCCAGCAGTTTAGTAGGACAGGGCTTTTACGAGCAGTACTTC
>.|TRBV5-1|.|TRBJ2-2
CASSLRQVANTGELFF
TGCGCCAGCAGCTTGAGACAGGTCGCGAACACCGGGGAGCTGTTTTTT
>TRBD2|TRBV7-8|.|TRBJ2-5
CASHPAGGRDPETQYF
TGTGCCAGCCACCCAGCTGGCGGGAGAGACCCAGAGACCCAGTACTTC
>.|TRBV7-9|.|TRBJ2-5
CASKEGTPETQYF
TGTGCCAGCAAGGAGGGGACCCCGGAGACCCAGTACTTC
>TRBD1|TRBV18|.|TRBJ2-3
CASSPGQGTGTQYF
TGTGCCAGCTCACCGGGACAGGGAACGGGTACGCAGTATTTT
>TRBD1|TRBV2|.|TRBJ2-1
CASMGGTGITEQFF
TGTGCCAGCATGGGGGGGACAGGGATAACTGAGCAGTTCTTC
>TRBD1|TRBV5-6|.|TRBJ2-7
CASRGQGWGEQYF
TGTGCCAGCAGAGGACAGGGGTGGGGCGAGCAGTACTTC
>.|TRBV30|.|TRBJ2-2
CAWSRSRGGELFF
TGTGCCTGGAGTCGAAGCAGGGGCGGGGAGCTGTTTTTT
>.|TRBV30|.|TRBJ2-2
CAWSLSVTNTGELFF
TGTGCCTGGAGTCTGTCAGTTACGAACACCGGGGAGCTGTTTTTT
>TRBD2|TRBV4-1|.|TRBJ2-7
CASSQGLAGENEQYF
TGCGCCAGCAGCCAAGGACTAGCGGGAGAAAACGAGCAGTACTTC